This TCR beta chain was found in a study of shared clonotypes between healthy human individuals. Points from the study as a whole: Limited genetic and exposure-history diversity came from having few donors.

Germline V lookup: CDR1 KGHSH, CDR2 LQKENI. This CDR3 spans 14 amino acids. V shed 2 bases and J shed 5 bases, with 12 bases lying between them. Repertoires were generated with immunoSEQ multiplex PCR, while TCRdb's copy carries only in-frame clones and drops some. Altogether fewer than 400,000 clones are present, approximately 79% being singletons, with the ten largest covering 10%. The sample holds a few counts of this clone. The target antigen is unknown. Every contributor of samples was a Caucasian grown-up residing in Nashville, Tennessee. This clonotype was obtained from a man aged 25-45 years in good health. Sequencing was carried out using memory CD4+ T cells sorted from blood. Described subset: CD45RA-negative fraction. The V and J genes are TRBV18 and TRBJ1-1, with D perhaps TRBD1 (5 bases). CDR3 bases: TGTGCCAGCTCACCAGGGTTGAGGGGAACTGAAGCTTTCTTT. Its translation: CASSPGLRGTEAFF.